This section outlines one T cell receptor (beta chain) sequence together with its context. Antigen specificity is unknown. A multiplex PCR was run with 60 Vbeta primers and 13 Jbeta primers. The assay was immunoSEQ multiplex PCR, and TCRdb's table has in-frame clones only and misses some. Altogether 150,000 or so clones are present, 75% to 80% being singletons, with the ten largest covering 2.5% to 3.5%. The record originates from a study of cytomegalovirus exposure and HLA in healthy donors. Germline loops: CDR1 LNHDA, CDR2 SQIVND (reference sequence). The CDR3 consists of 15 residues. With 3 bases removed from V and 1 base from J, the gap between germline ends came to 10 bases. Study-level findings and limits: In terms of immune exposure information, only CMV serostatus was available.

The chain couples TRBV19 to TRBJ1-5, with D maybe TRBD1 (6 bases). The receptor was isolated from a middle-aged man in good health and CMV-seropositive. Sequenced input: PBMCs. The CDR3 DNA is TGTGCCAGTAGTATTGACAGGACGAGCAATCAGCCCCAGCATTTT. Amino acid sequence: CASSIDRTSNQPQHF.